This T cell receptor (beta chain) was observed in a study of tumor and adjacent non-tumor tissue in lung cancer. Study in general: There were fewer than 15 adenocarcinoma, a couple of squamous cell carcinoma and 1 small cell lung cancer cases. Aged roughly 31 to 85 years, patients included nine to ten men and about 5 women with stage I to III disease.

Remarks on this clonotype: Its antigen is not identified. Just one base apart from a much larger clone, this may be a read error.

General study findings and limits: Tumor repertoires had a smaller top 100 clone share than normal lung.

TCRbeta libraries were built with three rounds of nested PCR, modified from ARM-PCR. TCRdb called the multiplex PCR reads again in MiXCR, with one record for every CDR3 protein. Here the sample spans under 150,000 distinct CDR3 sequences, roughly 66% being singletons. CDR1 and CDR2 (germline): MNHNS, SASEGT. This CDR3 is 13 amino acids long. Trimming removed 7 bases from V and 4 bases from J, with 12 bases in between. This sample's RNA came from whole unsorted tissue. Donors were chemotherapy-naive, newly diagnosed lung cancer surgical patients in China, August–late 2014. V usage is TRBV6-1 and J usage is TRBJ2-3; no clear D. The receptor was isolated from a man between 60 and 70 years old with small cell lung cancer. The sequenced sample consisted of lung tumor tissue. The CDR3 DNA follows: TGTGCCAGCAATCGAATTTACGCAGATACGCAGTATTTT. It encodes CASNRIYADTQYF.